These T cell receptor beta chains were read from a single sample in a study of CD8+ T cells in alopecia areata. Libraries were prepared by immunoSEQ multiplex PCR; TCRdb keeps only in-frame clonotypes and omits some of them. The sample includes some 120,000 clones, about 59% seen only once; the top ten take around 5.7%. This sample comprised CD4+ T cells sorted from blood, obtained at week 4, from a patient treated with tofacitinib. These TCRs come from a human donor with alopecia areata. Each CDR3 is given with its conserved first and last residue. D genes are given only for firm matches. The size entry is marked missing in some rows and otherwise reads once, few, many or a size class.

V	length	J	size	D	CDR3	DNA
TRBV5-4	14	TRBJ2-3	-	-	CASSLPGGTDTQYF	TGTGCCAGCAGCTTGCCGGGAGGCACAGATACGCAGTATTTT
TRBV25-1	15	TRBJ1-4	-	-	CASSEGGGVGEKLFF	TGTGCCAGCAGTGAAGGGGGGGGAGTAGGCGAAAAACTGTTTTTT
TRBV4-3	18	TRBJ1-2	many	-	CASSQGPGMQELNYGYTF	TGCGCCAGCAGCCAAGGCCCGGGTATGCAGGAGTTAAACTATGGCTACACCTTC
TRBV9	16	TRBJ2-5	-	-	CASSARGLAYQETQYF	TGTGCCAGCAGCGCCCGGGGCCTAGCGTACCAAGAGACCCAGTACTTC
TRBV29-1	15	TRBJ2-3	-	-	CSVAPGPTSTDTQYF	TGCAGCGTTGCTCCGGGACCCACCTCCACAGATACGCAGTATTTT
TRBV29-1	11	TRBJ1-1	-	-	CSGQLGTEAFF	TGCAGCGGCCAATTGGGCACTGAAGCTTTCTTT
TRBV7-9	11	TRBJ1-1	many	-	CASSLEGEAFF	TGTGCCAGCAGCTTAGAGGGGGAAGCTTTCTTT
TRBV13	15	TRBJ1-2	few	-	CASSGSMGAYYGYTF	TGTGCCAGCAGCGGGTCGATGGGGGCTTACTATGGCTACACCTTC
TRBV30	11	TRBJ1-1	-	-	CAWSFGAEAFF	TGTGCCTGGAGTTTTGGGGCTGAAGCTTTCTTT
TRBV15	17	TRBJ2-1	-	TRBD2	CATSTRGGLSSYNEQFF	TGTGCCACCAGCACCCGGGGGGGGCTAAGCTCCTACAATGAGCAGTTCTTC
TRBV7-2	13	TRBJ2-5	-	-	CASSWTYQETQYF	TGTGCCAGCAGCTGGACGTACCAAGAGACCCAGTACTTC
TRBV7-9	15	TRBJ2-2	-	TRBD1	CASSPSRQGTGELFF	TGTGCCAGCAGCCCTAGCCGACAGGGGACCGGGGAGCTGTTTTTT
TRBV30	13	TRBJ1-3	-	-	CAWDGHSGNTIYF	TGTGCCTGGGACGGTCACTCTGGAAACACCATATATTTT
TRBV10-3	15	TRBJ2-2	-	TRBD1	CAIRRDRGDTGELFF	TGTGCCATCAGGAGGGACAGGGGGGACACCGGGGAGCTGTTTTTT
TRBV27	14	TRBJ2-5	-	-	CASSLSGWGETQYF	TGTGCCAGCAGTTTATCCGGGTGGGGAGAGACCCAGTACTTC
TRBV6-1	16	TRBJ1-2	-	-	CASSGRHPGGDYGYTF	TGTGCCAGCAGTGGGAGGCACCCCGGGGGGGACTATGGCTACACCTTC
TRBV5-1	15	TRBJ2-1	-	TRBD1	CASSSRDSSYNEQFF	TGCGCCAGCAGCTCCCGGGACAGCTCCTACAATGAGCAGTTCTTC
TRBV2	12	TRBJ2-1	-	-	CASSASYNEQFF	TGTGCCAGCAGCGCTAGCTACAATGAGCAGTTCTTC
TRBV30	12	TRBJ1-1	-	-	CAWSVTRSEAFF	TGTGCCTGGAGTGTAACGAGGTCTGAAGCTTTCTTT
TRBV28	12	TRBJ1-5	-	-	CASSLGNQPQHF	TGTGCCAGCAGTTTGGGCAATCAGCCCCAGCATTTT
TRBV27	14	TRBJ2-4	-	TRBD1	CASSFRATGDIQYF	TGTGCCAGCAGTTTCCGGGCTACAGGGGACATTCAGTACTTC
TRBV5-1	15	TRBJ1-6	-	TRBD1	CASSLEGQVGSPLHF	TGCGCCAGCAGCTTGGAGGGACAGGTTGGTTCACCCCTCCACTTT
TRBV11-2	13	TRBJ1-6	-	-	CASSWNYNSPLHF	TGTGCCAGCAGCTGGAATTATAATTCACCCCTCCACTTT
TRBV30	17	TRBJ1-3	-	-	CAWSMARTPGSGNTIYF	TGTGCCTGGAGTATGGCAAGAACCCCCGGTTCTGGAAACACCATATATTTT
TRBV7-3	15	TRBJ2-5	many	TRBD2	CASSLTNGRGETQYF	TGTGCCAGCAGCTTAACGAATGGGAGGGGAGAGACCCAGTACTTC
TRBV5-6	14	TRBJ2-7	-	-	CASSFGQGFHEQYF	TGTGCCAGCAGCTTCGGGCAGGGATTCCACGAGCAGTACTTC
TRBV28	12	TRBJ2-3	few	-	CASREQADTQYF	TGTGCCAGCCGGGAGCAGGCAGATACGCAGTATTTT
TRBV30	11	TRBJ2-7	-	-	CAWSLLGPQYF	TGTGCCTGGAGCCTCTTGGGACCGCAGTACTTC
TRBV5-6	14	TRBJ1-5	-	TRBD1	CASSLLAGGQPQHF	TGTGCCAGCAGCTTGTTAGCAGGGGGCCAGCCCCAGCATTTT
TRBV29-1	14	TRBJ2-1	-	-	CSAPTGRTNNEQFF	TGCAGCGCACCTACGGGACGGACCAACAATGAGCAGTTCTTC
TRBV30	16	TRBJ2-7	few	TRBD1	CAWSPGTALIIGEQYF	TGTGCCTGGAGTCCCGGGACAGCATTAATCATCGGCGAGCAGTACTTC
TRBV7-9	13	TRBJ2-1	-	TRBD2	CASSTTSGGEQFF	TGTGCCAGCAGCACAACTAGCGGCGGTGAGCAGTTCTTC
TRBV7-2	13	TRBJ2-7	-	-	CASSQPGTHGQYF	TGTGCCAGCAGCCAACCGGGGACTCACGGGCAGTACTTC
TRBV5-6	11	TRBJ2-7	-	-	CASSFQGEQYF	TGTGCCAGCAGCTTCCAAGGCGAGCAGTACTTC
TRBV15	15	TRBJ2-5	-	-	CATSRDVGGRKTQYF	TGTGCCACCAGCAGAGACGTTGGGGGCCGGAAGACCCAGTACTTC
TRBV5-6	15	TRBJ1-2	-	-	CASSDPSRPNYGYTF	TGTGCCAGCAGCGACCCCAGCCGGCCTAACTATGGCTACACCTTC
TRBV29-1	13	TRBJ2-7	-	-	CSVKGNQAYEQYF	TGCAGCGTAAAGGGTAATCAGGCCTACGAGCAGTACTTC
TRBV2	14	TRBJ2-1	-	TRBD2	CASTGLGGGNEQFF	TGTGCCAGCACGGGACTAGGAGGGGGCAATGAGCAGTTCTTC
TRBV30	13	TRBJ2-3	-	-	CAWSLAATDTQYF	TGTGCCTGGAGTTTGGCGGCCACAGATACGCAGTATTTT